A selection of T cell receptor beta chains follows, all from one sample in a study of blood T cell repertoires in COVID-19. The method was immunoSEQ multiplex PCR; TCRdb's version includes in-frame clones alone and lacks a portion of them. The table shows more than 200,000 clones, with about 86% occurring only once. The sample taken for sequencing was peripheral blood. Source of these receptors: a man younger than 40 with active or convalescent COVID-19. Both conserved end residues are part of each CDR3. A D gene is named only where the DNA matches it firmly. The size entry is marked missing in some rows and otherwise reads once, few, many or a size class.

clone_size | d_call | j_call | v_call | cdr3_nt | cdr3_aa
- | - | TRBJ1-1 | TRBV5-6 | TGTGCCAGCAGCTTGCGCCAGTTTTTTCGAAGTCGAACAACTGAAGCTTTCTTT | CASSLRQFFRSRTTEAFF
- | TRBD1 | TRBJ2-1 | TRBV7-2 | TGTGCCAGCAGCCCCCGTGAGGGGGCAAAGAATGAGCAGTTCTTC | CASSPREGAKNEQFF
- | TRBD1 | TRBJ1-1 | TRBV19 | TGTGCCAGTAGTATAGTGCGGACAGGGTTACTTGTGAACACTGAAGCTTTCTTT | CASSIVRTGLLVNTEAFF
once | - | TRBJ2-3 | TRBV18 | TGTGCCAGCTCACCAGCTTATACTAGCACAGATACGCAGTATTTT | CASSPAYTSTDTQYF
- | - | TRBJ1-1 | TRBV6-5 | TGTGCCAGCAGTTACTCGATGATTAGGGGTTTTACTGAAGCTTTCTTT | CASSYSMIRGFTEAFF
- | - | TRBJ1-2 | TRBV6-5 | TGTGCCAGCAGTACACAGGGAGAGTATGGCTACACCTTC | CASSTQGEYGYTF
- | - | TRBJ1-6 | TRBV25-1 | TGTGCCAGCAGTGGACACATCCCTCGGTCACCCCTCCACTTT | CASSGHIPRSPLHF
- | - | TRBJ1-6 | TRBV11-3 | TGTGCCAGCAGCTTAGGGAGCCGGGCCCCCGGGGGTTCACCCCTCCACTTT | CASSLGSRAPGGSPLHF
- | - | TRBJ2-7 | TRBV6-5 | TGTGCCAGCAGTACCTCTGGGCCCACCTACGAGCAGTACTTC | CASSTSGPTYEQYF
- | - | TRBJ2-5 | TRBV11-2 | TGTGCCAGCAGCTTAGGGTACCAGTTGGAAGAGACCCAGTACTTC | CASSLGYQLEETQYF
- | - | TRBJ1-2 | TRBV4-3 | TGCGCCAGCAGCCCCGGCGGAAACTATGGCTACACCTTC | CASSPGGNYGYTF
- | - | TRBJ1-6 | TRBV6-5 | TGTGCCAGCAGTTACTCGACGGGAGCCTATAATTCACCCCTCCACTTT | CASSYSTGAYNSPLHF
- | TRBD2 | TRBJ2-1 | TRBV25-1 | TGTGCCAGGCCGTGGTCTAGCGGGGGGAATGATGAGCAGTTCTTC | CARPWSSGGNDEQFF
- | - | TRBJ1-5 | TRBV7-2 | TGTGCCAGCAGCTTACGGGCAGGGACAAATCAGCCCCAGCATTTT | CASSLRAGTNQPQHF
once | TRBD2 | TRBJ2-4 | TRBV19 | TGTGCCAGTAGTACCCGGGGGGGGGTTGCGAACATTCAGTACTTC | CASSTRGGVANIQYF
once | TRBD1 | TRBJ1-1 | TRBV27 | TGTGCCAGCAGTTCTACTACAGGGGGGCACACTGAAGCTTTCTTT | CASSSTTGGHTEAFF
few | - | TRBJ2-3 | TRBV2 | TGTGCCAGCAGTGAATACAGACCCCCAGATACGCAGTATTTT | CASSEYRPPDTQYF
- | TRBD1 | TRBJ2-7 | TRBV18 | TGTGCCAGCTCACCGCGCCCGGGACAGGGACCTAGGGAGCAGTACTTC | CASSPRPGQGPREQYF
- | TRBD1 | TRBJ2-3 | TRBV3-1/TRBV3-2 | TGTGCCAGCAGCCAACCCCTCTGGGACAGATCTTTCACAGATACGCAGTATTTT | CASSQPLWDRSFTDTQYF
- | TRBD1 | TRBJ1-5 | TRBV3-1/TRBV3-2 | TGTGCCAGCAGCCCCGGACAGGGAGATCAGCCCCAGCATTTT | CASSPGQGDQPQHF
- | - | TRBJ1-2 | TRBV12-3/TRBV12-4 | TGTGCCAGCAGCGGAGGTAACTATGGCTACACCTTC | CASSGGNYGYTF
- | - | TRBJ1-3 | TRBV7-9 | TGTGCCAGCAGCTCACAGTCTGGAAACACCATATATTTT | CASSSQSGNTIYF
- | TRBD1 | TRBJ1-2 | TRBV9 | TGTGCCAGCAGCCCCCTGGGACAGGGGAACTATGGCTACACCTTC | CASSPLGQGNYGYTF
- | - | TRBJ1-5 | TRBV6-5 | TGTGCCAGCGGCCAGGAAAGACATCAGCCCCAGCATTTT | CASGQERHQPQHF
- | - | TRBJ1-2 | TRBV5-6 | TGTGCCAGCAGCTTGGTTCGAGGGGGCTACACCTTC | CASSLVRGGYTF
- | TRBD2 | TRBJ2-3 | TRBV5-1 | TGCGCCAGCAGCCCCGGACTAGAGGGGGATACGCAGTATTTT | CASSPGLEGDTQYF
- | - | TRBJ1-4 | TRBV29-1 | TGCAGCGTTACCCGGAGCAGCGGGGCTAATGAAAAACTGTTTTTT | CSVTRSSGANEKLFF
- | TRBD2 | TRBJ2-1 | TRBV9 | TGTGCCAGCAGCGATAGCGGGGGGGTGAATGAGCAGTTCTTC | CASSDSGGVNEQFF
once | TRBD2 | TRBJ2-3 | TRBV28 | TGTGCCAGCAGTAGTTGGGGGGGTCGCACAGATACGCAGTATTTT | CASSSWGGRTDTQYF
once | - | TRBJ1-2 | TRBV2 | TGTGCCAGCAGGGAGGCGGGGGGACTCAATGGCTACACCTTC | CASREAGGLNGYTF
- | - | TRBJ1-5 | TRBV7-6 | TGTGCCAGCAGCTTAGTCGGTCAGCCCCAGCATTTT | CASSLVGQPQHF
- | - | TRBJ1-2 | TRBV29-1 | TGCAGCGTACAGACAGTCTCCTATGGCTACACCTTC | CSVQTVSYGYTF
once | - | TRBJ1-6 | TRBV27 | TGTGCCAGCAGTTTAATCGACAGAAATAATTCACCCCTCCACTTT | CASSLIDRNNSPLHF
- | TRBD1 | TRBJ1-1 | TRBV6-1 | TGTGCCAGCAGTGAAGACAGGGGAATGTCGACTGAAGCTTTCTTT | CASSEDRGMSTEAFF
- | TRBD2 | TRBJ2-2 | TRBV4-2 | TGTGCCAGCAGCCAGCACGGACTAGCGGGGGTCCTAAACACCGGGGAGCTGTTTTTT | CASSQHGLAGVLNTGELFF
few | TRBD1 | TRBJ2-1 | TRBV5-1 | TGCGCCAGCAGCGCCAGGGGGATCTACAATGAGCAGTTCTTC | CASSARGIYNEQFF
- | - | TRBJ1-1 | TRBV20-1 | TGCAGCCCCTCCCCGGGGGCTGAAGCTTTCTTT | CSPSPGAEAFF
- | TRBD1 | TRBJ2-1 | TRBV2 | TGTGCCAGCAGGCCGGGACAGGGAGATTACAATGAGCAGTTCTTC | CASRPGQGDYNEQFF
- | - | TRBJ1-5 | TRBV7-2 | TGTGCCAGCAGCACCTACCATAGCAATCAGCCCCAGCATTTT | CASSTYHSNQPQHF
- | TRBD1 | TRBJ2-1 | TRBV3-1/TRBV3-2 | TGTGCCAGCAGGAGTTACGCCGGGACAGGGGACAATGAGCAGTTCTTC | CASRSYAGTGDNEQFF
few | TRBD1 | TRBJ2-7 | TRBV4-1 | TGCGCCAGCAGCCCGGGACAGGGGGCTTGGGAGCAGTACTTC | CASSPGQGAWEQYF
once | TRBD2 | TRBJ2-5 | TRBV30 | TGTGCCTGGAGGAAGAAGACTAGCGGGAAGAATCAAGAGACCCAGTACTTC | CAWRKKTSGKNQETQYF
- | - | TRBJ2-2 | TRBV7-2 | TGTGCCAGCAGCTTAGGACAAATCAACACCGGGGAGCTGTTTTTT | CASSLGQINTGELFF
- | - | TRBJ2-7 | TRBV7-2 | TGTGCCAGCAGCTTAAGTACTGCCAACTACGAGCAGTACTTC | CASSLSTANYEQYF
- | - | TRBJ1-5 | TRBV20-1 | TGCAGTGCGGCCCCCCGGCCCCAGCATTTT | CSAAPRPQHF
- | - | TRBJ2-5 | TRBV3-1/TRBV3-2 | TGTGCCAGCAGCCAGGGCGGGGGCCAGCTCGAGACCCAGTACTTC | CASSQGGGQLETQYF
- | - | TRBJ1-2 | TRBV18 | TGTGCCAGCTCACCTGTCTACGGGGGGGACTATGGCTACACCTTC | CASSPVYGGDYGYTF
- | TRBD1 | TRBJ2-5 | TRBV11-2 | TGTGCCAGCAGCTTGACCAGGGGGTGGGAGACCCAGTACTTC | CASSLTRGWETQYF
- | - | TRBJ2-2 | TRBV27 | TGTGCCAGCAGTTTAACCGGCAGGACGAACACCGGGGAGCTGTTTTTT | CASSLTGRTNTGELFF
- | - | TRBJ1-5 | TRBV5-3 | TGTGCCAGAAGCTTGTGGACAAAGATTTTCGGCAATCAGCCCCAGCATTTT | CARSLWTKIFGNQPQHF
- | TRBD1 | TRBJ2-3 | TRBV13 | TGTGCCAGCAGCTTAGACAGGGGGGGCACAGATACGCAGTATTTT | CASSLDRGGTDTQYF
- | TRBD2 | TRBJ2-3 | TRBV5-4 | TGTGCCAGCACCCCTCCCCCGGAGACTAGCGGGAATTGGGATACGCAGTATTTT | CASTPPPETSGNWDTQYF
- | - | TRBJ1-2 | TRBV24-1 | TGTGCCACCAGTGATTCACAGACTAACTATGGCTACACCTTC | CATSDSQTNYGYTF
once | - | TRBJ1-1 | TRBV6-5 | TGTGCCAGCAGAAACGCGTTCGGAGTGAACACTGAAGCTTTCTTT | CASRNAFGVNTEAFF
- | TRBD1 | TRBJ1-6 | TRBV4-1 | TGCGCCAGCAGCCACCCGACAGGGGAGAAATCACCCCTCCACTTT | CASSHPTGEKSPLHF
- | TRBD1 | TRBJ1-5 | TRBV19 | TGTGCCAGTAGCCCGACAGGGAGGATTGAGCCCCAGCATTTT | CASSPTGRIEPQHF
- | - | TRBJ1-1 | TRBV10-1 | TGCGCCAGCAGGGCCGGACAGAACACTGAAGCTTTCTTT | CASRAGQNTEAFF
- | - | TRBJ1-4 | TRBV27 | TGTGCCAGCAGTTTAGGGCAGGGAGGAGGAAAACTGTTTTTT | CASSLGQGGGKLFF
- | TRBD1 | TRBJ1-1 | TRBV6-6 | TGTGCCAGCAGTTACATGACAGGGCTGACGAACACTGAAGCTTTCTTT | CASSYMTGLTNTEAFF
- | TRBD2 | TRBJ2-3 | TRBV6-5 | TGTGCCAGCAGCAACACTTATGGGACTACTGATACGCAGTATTTT | CASSNTYGTTDTQYF